The 15 T cell receptor beta chains below were found in one sample sequenced in a study of follicular helper T cells after annual influenza vaccination. Only in-frame clones appear in the TCRdb table, and some are missing; sequencing was by immunoSEQ multiplex PCR. This sample has approximately 7,400 clones, with around four fifths found just once. Time point reported: 2014-2015 season, 7 days after vaccination. The input for sequencing was CXCR5+ CD38- circulating T follicular helper cells from blood, taken 7 days after influenza vaccination. This sample's subset: circulating Tfh, non-naive CD4+CXCR5+PD-1+ (ICOS+CD38+ or ICOS-CD38-). These receptors originate from an adult who received the influenza vaccine.

As DNA, the CDR3 is TGCGCCAGCAGCCGACAGGGGAATGAAAAACTGTTTTTT. Encoded protein: CASSRQGNEKLFF. The V gene is TRBV4-3, the J gene TRBJ1-4; 8 bases are shared with TRBD1. Germline CDR1 is LGHNA and CDR2 is YSLEER. The V segment lost 4 bases and the J segment 5 bases; nucleotides outside the gene matches: 0. The CDR3 runs to 13 residues.

This sequence joins TRBV6-5 and TRBJ1-5; D remains unclear. V was cut by 8 bases and J by 0 bases, with 11 bases left in between. Germline values: CDR1 MNHEY, CDR2 SVGAGI. The CDR3 consists of 14 residues. CDR3 residues: CASHPGNSNQPQHF. CDR3 DNA: TGTGCCAGCCATCCGGGGAATAGCAATCAGCCCCAGCATTTT.

V and J are TRBV7-6 and TRBJ2-5; 12 nucleotides match TRBD2. This CDR3 is 18 amino acids long. V lost 1 base and J lost 2; bases outside the gene matches: 8. Germline assignment: CDR1 SGHVS and CDR2 FNYEAQ. CDR3 sequence reads: CASSLVLTSGGAQETQYF. CDR3 nucleotide sequence: TGTGCCAGCAGCTTAGTTTTGACTAGCGGGGGTGCACAAGAGACCCAGTACTTC.

The rearrangement joins TRBV7-2 to TRBJ1-1, with 9 bases lining up with TRBD1. Unmatched junction bases numbered 2, after V lost 4 bases and J lost 2 bases. The CDR3 contains 14 residues. Per the germline V gene, CDR1 is SGHTA and CDR2 is FQGNSA. In DNA form, the CDR3 reads TGTGCCAGCAGCTCACAGGGGGCCAACACTGAAGCTTTCTTT. Amino acid sequence: CASSSQGANTEAFF.

The V gene is TRBV7-2, the J gene TRBJ1-3; the D is unclear. The CDR3 is 13 amino acids. V was shortened by 2 bases and J by 11 bases, with 13 bases between the two germline ends. Germline lookup yields CDR1 SGHTA and CDR2 FQGNSA. CDR3 protein: CASSLSPRLAIYF. DNA for the CDR3: TGTGCCAGCAGCTTATCGCCTCGGTTGGCCATATATTTT.

This clone was detected only once. The J gene is TRBJ2-2, the V gene TRBV2, with D unclear. The length of the CDR3 is 15 residues. V was clipped by 3 bases and J by 6 bases, with 14 bases between them. Germline V gene sequence: CDR1 SNHLY, CDR2 FYNNEI. CDR3 nucleotide sequence: TGTGCCAGCAGTGAGTCTTATAGTAAGGCCGGGGAGCTGTTTTTT. Amino acids: CASSESYSKAGELFF. Full variable domain (missing parts from reference TRBV2 and TRBJ2-2): EPEVTQTPSHQVTQMGQEVILRCVPISNHLYFYWYRQILGQKVEFLVSFYNNEISEKSEIFDDQFSVERPDGSNFTLKIRSTKLEDSAMYFCASSESYSKAGELFFGEGSRLTVL.

This clone was observed a handful of times. This sequence joins TRBV2 and TRBJ1-5; 7 bases line up with TRBD1. Trimming at V came to 8 bases and at J to 1 base, leaving 8 bases not matched to a gene. Germline V gene sequence: CDR1 SNHLY, CDR2 FYNNEI. The CDR3 loop spans 15 amino acids. CDR3 in DNA: TGTGCCAGCGGGAGACAGGGCGTCAGCAATCAGCCCCAGCATTTT. As protein: CASGRQGVSNQPQHF.

As DNA, the CDR3 is TGCGCCAGCAGCTTGGCGGGACAGGGTGGAGAGACCCAGTACTTC. Residues: CASSLAGQGGETQYF. The V and J genes are TRBV5-1 and TRBJ2-5, with 9 bases fitting TRBD1. J gave up 4 bases and V 0 bases, and 4 bases lay outside the gene matches. The CDR3 spans 15 residues. Germline assignment: CDR1 SGHRS and CDR2 YFSETQ.

The V gene is TRBV28, the J gene TRBJ2-5, with TRBD2 identical over 9 bases. Unmatched junction bases numbered 5, after V lost 2 bases and J lost 7 bases. This CDR3 is 14 amino acids long. Germline V gives CDR1 MDHEN, CDR2 SYDVKM. The CDR3 sequence is CASSLGGGDRTQYF. CDR3 DNA sequence: TGTGCCAGCAGTTTAGGCGGGGGGGATAGGACCCAGTACTTC.

The chain recombines TRBV6-1 with TRBJ2-7; D unresolved. Germline values: CDR1 MNHNS, CDR2 SASEGT. The CDR3 is 11 residues long. V gave up 3 bases and J gave up 0 bases, with 0 bases separating them. The CDR3 DNA is TGTGCCAGCAGTGACTCCTACGAGCAGTACTTC. This encodes CASSDSYEQYF.

This clone is a singleton in its sample. The J gene is TRBJ1-5, the V gene TRBV27; the match to TRBD1 covers 9 bases. With V trimmed by 7 bases and J by 4 bases, 8 bases remained unmatched. There are 15 residues in the CDR3. CDR1 and CDR2 (germline): MNHEY, SMNVEV (reference sequence). CDR3 in DNA: TGTGCCAGCATTCCGGGACAGGGCGGGAATCAGCCCCAGCATTTT. Its protein is CASIPGQGGNQPQHF.

V is TRBV9 and J is TRBJ2-2, with D possibly being TRBD1 (6 bases). V was cut by 4 bases and J by 7 bases, with 11 bases left in between. Germline values: CDR1 SGDLS, CDR2 YYNGEE. The CDR3 loop spans 13 amino acids. CDR3 protein: CASSIRQDGELFF. CDR3 bases: TGTGCCAGCAGCATCCGACAGGACGGGGAGCTGTTTTTT.

The chain couples TRBV19 to TRBJ2-7, with 7 bases fitting TRBD1. CDR1 and CDR2 (germline): LNHDA, SQIVND (reference sequence). This CDR3 comprises 15 residues. V gave up 4 bases and J gave up 2 bases; unmatched junction bases: 8. The CDR3 protein is CASSTRTGKTYEQYF. Written as DNA, the CDR3 is TGTGCCAGTAGTACCCGGACAGGAAAAACCTACGAGCAGTACTTC.

The chain links TRBV19 to TRBJ2-7; D not certain. Germline CDR1 is LNHDA and CDR2 is SQIVND (reference sequence). The CDR3 consists of 12 residues. Trimming cost V 3 bases and J 3 bases, with 6 bases left between them. DNA for the CDR3: TGTGCCAGTAGTATCTGGGGCTACGAGCAGTACTTC. It codes for CASSIWGYEQYF.

As for this clone: The junction departs from the called germline gene at one end, perhaps through a read error. Here the CDR3 reads CVSSYSEGGGTGPQHF. As DNA, the CDR3 is TGTGTCAGCAGTTACTCGGAGGGTGGGGGAACTGGGCCCCAGCATTTT. The V call is TRBV6-6, the J call TRBJ1-5, with D tentatively TRBD1 (5 bases). Germline V gene data show CDR1 as MNHNY and CDR2 as SVGAGI (reference sequence). The CDR3 is made up of 16 amino acids.